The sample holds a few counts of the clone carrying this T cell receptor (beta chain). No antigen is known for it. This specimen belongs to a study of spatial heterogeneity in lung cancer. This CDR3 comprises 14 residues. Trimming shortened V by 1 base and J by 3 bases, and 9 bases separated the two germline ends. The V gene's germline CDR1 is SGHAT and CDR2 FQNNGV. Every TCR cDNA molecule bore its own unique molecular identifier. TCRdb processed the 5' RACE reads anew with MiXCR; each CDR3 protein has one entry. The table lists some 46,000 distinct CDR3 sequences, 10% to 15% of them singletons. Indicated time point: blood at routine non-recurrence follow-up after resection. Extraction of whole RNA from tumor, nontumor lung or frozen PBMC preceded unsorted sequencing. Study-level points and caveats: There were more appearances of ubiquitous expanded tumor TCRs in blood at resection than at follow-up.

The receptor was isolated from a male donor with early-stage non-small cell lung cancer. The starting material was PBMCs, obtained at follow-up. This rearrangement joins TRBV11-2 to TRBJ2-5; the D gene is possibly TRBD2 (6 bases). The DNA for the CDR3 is TGTGCCAGCAGCTTAGTATTAGCGGAAGAGACCCAGTACTTC. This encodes CASSLVLAEETQYF.